This T cell receptor beta chain was captured by sequencing in a study of siplizumab effects on memory and regulatory T cells. Study-level findings and limits: Proliferating clones, CD4+ or CD8+, lacked an assignable naive or memory phenotype in roughly 80-96% of cases. The apparent diversity of naive T cells exceeded that of memory cells, and naive T cells seemed to make a major contribution to the alloresponse.

Method: immunoSEQ multiplex PCR; TCRdb's copy keeps in-frame clones and lacks some. The sample shows 75,000 to 100,000 clones, 85% to 95% of them seen only once. Comment on this clone: Its matching antigen is unknown.

The ends lost 5 bases at V and 8 bases at J; junction bases unmatched: 10. Germline CDR1 reads SGHVS; CDR2 reads FNYEAQ. The CDR3 spans 14 residues. The receptor comes from a human donor in good health. The genes are TRBV7-6 and TRBJ1-2, with TRBD1 matching 8 bases. Sequencing input: non-Treg CD4+ T cells sorted from blood. CDR3 nucleotide sequence: TGTGCCAGCAGCCAGGGGACAGGCGGAGCGGGCTACACCTTC. It codes for CASSQGTGGAGYTF.